This T cell receptor beta chain appears in the sequencing data of a study of T-cell reconstitution after alpha-beta-depleted transplantation in children. In its sample, this clonotype was seen a few times. TCRbeta library preparation incorporated unique molecular identifiers. MiXCR was run by TCRdb on the PCR reads, yielding one entry per CDR3 protein. The data hold about 400,000 distinct CDR3 sequences, with roughly 13% observed a single time. Germline V gene data show CDR1 as DFQATT and CDR2 as SNEGSKA (reference sequence). The CDR3 totals 15 residues. Losses at the gene ends were 6 bases for V and 8 bases for J; bases not matched to a gene: 13.

The TCR comes from a human donor who donated a stem cell graft to a child with Fanconi anemia. The chain carries TRBV20-1 and TRBJ2-1; 10 bases line up with TRBD2. The sample here was PBMCs, taken from the stem cell graft. The CDR3: CSADQWASGGHEQFF. The CDR3 region has the DNA TGCAGTGCCGACCAATGGGCTAGCGGGGGCCATGAGCAGTTCTTC.